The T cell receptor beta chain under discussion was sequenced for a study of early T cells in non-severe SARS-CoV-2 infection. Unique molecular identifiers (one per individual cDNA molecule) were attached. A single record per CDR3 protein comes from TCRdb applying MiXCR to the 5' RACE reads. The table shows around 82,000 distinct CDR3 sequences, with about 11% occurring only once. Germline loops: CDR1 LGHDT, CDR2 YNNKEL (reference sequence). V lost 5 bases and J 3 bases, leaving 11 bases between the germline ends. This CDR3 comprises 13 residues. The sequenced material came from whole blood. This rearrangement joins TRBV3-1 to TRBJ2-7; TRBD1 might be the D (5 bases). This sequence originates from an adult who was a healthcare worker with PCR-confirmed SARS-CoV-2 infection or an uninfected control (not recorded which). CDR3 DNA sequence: TGTGCCAGCAGCGCAGGGAAGTACTACGAGCAGTACTTC. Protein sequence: CASSAGKYYEQYF.